Each of the 14 T cell receptor beta chains below was sequenced from the same sample in a study of early T cells in non-severe SARS-CoV-2 infection. TCRdb used MiXCR to reprocess the 5' RACE reads, holding one entry per CDR3 protein. The data show some 30,000 distinct CDR3 sequences, roughly 7.2% seen once. Sequencing used whole blood. These receptors were collected from an adult who was a healthcare worker with PCR-confirmed SARS-CoV-2 infection or an uninfected control (not recorded which).

This clonotype was picked up many times. CDR3 protein: CASAAETQYF. The DNA for the CDR3 is TGTGCCAGTGCCGCGGAGACCCAGTACTTC. The chain recombines TRBV12-3 or TRBV12-4 with TRBJ2-5; D not certain. This CDR3 region has 10 residues. The V gene lost 9 bases and the J gene lost 5 bases, with 7 bases spanning the gap.

At least ten counts were recorded for this clonotype. The V and J genes are TRBV5-4 and TRBJ2-3; 10 bases fit TRBD2. The germline CDR1 and CDR2 sequences are SGHNT and YYREEE (reference sequence). Trimming took 4 bases from V and 0 from J; bases not matched to a gene: 8. This CDR3 has 17 amino acids. CDR3 sequence reads: CASSRAGGRTSTDTQYF. The DNA of the CDR3 is TGTGCCAGCAGCCGAGCGGGAGGGCGAACTAGCACAGATACGCAGTATTTT.

This clonotype has ten or more counts. The chain couples TRBV29-1 to TRBJ1-2; D is undetermined. The germline CDR1 and CDR2 sequences are SQVTM and ANQGSEA. This CDR3 spans 12 amino acids. Trimming left V 0 bases short and J 6 bases short, with 8 bases between. CDR3 nucleotide sequence: TGCAGCGTTGAAGAAAATGGAGATGGCTACACCTTC. It specifies CSVEENGDGYTF.

This clonotype appeared a few times. This chain uses TRBV18 with TRBJ1-3; 7 bases agree with TRBD1. Germline loops: CDR1 KGHSH, CDR2 LQKENI. This CDR3 has 15 amino acids. V lost 3 bases, J lost 1 base, and 3 bases stayed unmatched. In DNA, the CDR3 is TGTGCCAGCTCACCGACAGGGTTTTCTGGAAACACCATATATTTT. It yields the protein CASSPTGFSGNTIYF.

This clonotype is medium-sized. The chain recombines TRBV29-1 with TRBJ2-1; D remains ambiguous. The length of the CDR3 is 15 residues. The V end was cut by 0 bases, the J end by 7 bases, with 16 bases between. Germline assignment: CDR1 SQVTM and CDR2 ANQGSEA. The CDR3 DNA reads as TGCAGCGTTGAAGAGGCGGCGGCCCTAGGGAATGAGCAGTTCTTC. Amino acids: CSVEEAAALGNEQFF.

This clonotype has ten or more counts. The chain uses TRBV5-1 and TRBJ1-2, with D perhaps matching TRBD1 (6 bases). Trimming removed 0 bases at V and 2 bases at J, with 8 bases between. This CDR3 region has 14 residues. Germline CDR1 reads SGHRS; CDR2 reads YFSETQ. The CDR3 sequence: CASSLEGHNYGYTF. CDR3 sequence (DNA): TGCGCCAGCAGCTTGGAGGGACACAACTATGGCTACACCTTC.

This clonotype was recorded many times. CDR3 residues: CASFMLLGYEAFF. DNA of the CDR3: TGTGCCAGTTTTATGTTATTGGGTTATGAAGCTTTCTTT. The chain is built from TRBV7-2 and TRBJ1-1; D is ambiguous. From germline, CDR1 is SGHTA and CDR2 FQGNSA. The ends were cut back, 9 bases at V and 7 bases at J, with 18 bases in the middle. The CDR3 has 13 residues.

This clonotype was recorded many times. This chain connects TRBV20-1 to TRBJ2-7; D is unclear. The V end was cut by 4 bases, the J end by 0 bases, with 10 bases between. This CDR3 has 13 amino acids. Germline-derived CDR1 and CDR2 are DFQATT and SNEGSKA (reference sequence). The CDR3 loop reads CSAKGRSSYEQYF. DNA for the CDR3: TGCAGTGCTAAGGGAAGGAGCTCCTACGAGCAGTACTTC.

In this sample, this clonotype turned up a few times. The chain couples TRBV7-9 to TRBJ1-1; a possible D gene is TRBD1 (6 bases). V was shortened by 3 bases and J by 3 bases, with 14 bases between the two germline ends. CDR3 length: 15 residues. The germline V gene encodes CDR1 SEHNR and CDR2 FQNEAQ (reference sequence). CDR3 DNA sequence: TGTGCCAGCAGCTTGCGGGACACCCGGGACACTGAAGCTTTCTTT. Its protein is CASSLRDTRDTEAFF.

By proportion, this clonotype is medium-sized. V usage is TRBV29-1 and J usage is TRBJ1-1, with 10 positions matching TRBD1. The germline V gene has CDR1 SQVTM and CDR2 ANQGSEA. This CDR3 region has 13 residues. The V segment lost 6 bases and the J segment 5 bases; nucleotides outside the gene matches: 6. The CDR3 bases are TGCAGCGTCGGACAGGGGGAAGGTACTGAAGCTTTCTTT. Its translation is CSVGQGEGTEAFF. Full variable domain (missing parts from reference TRBV29-1 and TRBJ1-1): SAVISQKPSRDICQRGTSLTIQCQVDSQVTMMFWYRQQPGQSLTLIATANQGSEATYESGFVIDKFPISRPNLTFSTLTVSNMSPEDSSIYLCSVGQGEGTEAFFGQGTRLTVV.

In its sample, this clonotype was seen many times. The J gene is TRBJ1-1, the V gene TRBV30; D is perhaps TRBD1 (5 bases). Looked up from germline, CDR1 is GTSNPN and CDR2 is SVGIG (reference sequence). Trimming took 3 bases from V and 1 from J, leaving 9 bases between them. The CDR3 totals 13 residues. CDR3 in DNA: TGTGCCTGGAGGCTGACAGCGAACACTGAAGCTTTCTTT. Its translation is CAWRLTANTEAFF.

This clonotype was counted many times. V usage is TRBV5-1 and J usage is TRBJ2-7; no reliable D call. Per germline, CDR1 SGHRS and CDR2 YFSETQ. The V and J ends lost 2 bases and 6 bases respectively, with 9 bases between them. The CDR3 covers 12 residues. The CDR3 sequence is CASSLGVREQYF. The CDR3, as DNA: TGCGCCAGCAGCTTAGGCGTGCGCGAGCAGTACTTC.

The chain uses TRBV27 and TRBJ2-2; D not resolved. The germline V gene encodes CDR1 MNHEY and CDR2 SMNVEV (reference sequence). The CDR3 length is 13 residues. With 4 bases removed from V and 0 bases from J, the gap between germline ends came to 3 bases. The CDR3 here is CASSYSNTGELFF. For the CDR3, the DNA is TGTGCCAGCAGTTACTCGAACACCGGGGAGCTGTTTTTT.

Ten or more counts support this clonotype. This chain links TRBV20-1 with TRBJ2-1; perhaps TRBD2 as D (5 bases). CDR3 length equals 11 residues. Trimming stripped 8 bases from V and 5 bases from J, with 10 bases between. Germline lookup yields CDR1 DFQATT and CDR2 SNEGSKA (reference sequence). The CDR3 spells CSFWTDNEQFF. CDR3 in DNA: TGCAGTTTCTGGACTGACAATGAGCAGTTCTTC.